A selection of T cell receptor beta chains follows, all from one sample in a study of blood T cell repertoires in COVID-19. The protocol was immunoSEQ multiplex PCR, while the TCRdb copy is restricted to in-frame clones and leaves out a portion. The sample has around 260,000 clones, 88% seen once. The sequenced material came from peripheral blood. The receptor source for this set is a human donor in a cohort sampled during active COVID-19. The CDR3 runs from the conserved cysteine through the conserved F or W. D genes are given only for firm matches. Clone size is stated in some rows and not others, as once, few, many or a class when expanded.

J: TRBJ2-7; size: .; D: TRBD2; V: TRBV5-1; CDR3: CASNPRTGGGSYEQYF; DNA: TGCGCCAGCAACCCCAGGACTGGCGGGGGTTCCTACGAGCAGTACTTC
J: TRBJ2-7; size: .; D: .; V: TRBV21-1; CDR3: CASSKGVRRRESPYEQYF; DNA: TGTGCCAGCAGCAAAGGGGTTAGGAGACGCGAAAGCCCCTACGAGCAGTACTTC
J: TRBJ2-5; size: .; D: TRBD1; V: TRBV10-3; CDR3: CAISATTGGGETQYF; DNA: TGTGCCATCAGTGCAACTACAGGGGGCGGAGAGACCCAGTACTTC
J: TRBJ1-2; size: once; D: TRBD1; V: TRBV24-1; CDR3: CATSDRVGGRDYGYTF; DNA: TGTGCCACCAGTGACCGCGTAGGGGGCAGAGACTATGGCTACACCTTC
J: TRBJ2-7; size: .; D: .; V: TRBV6-1; CDR3: CASSEAGNEQYF; DNA: TGTGCCAGCAGTGAGGCAGGGAACGAGCAGTACTTC
J: TRBJ2-3; size: .; D: .; V: TRBV6-5; CDR3: CASSPGRGLTDTQYF; DNA: TGTGCCAGCAGCCCAGGCAGGGGCCTCACAGATACGCAGTATTTT
J: TRBJ2-7; size: .; D: .; V: TRBV7-2; CDR3: CASSLGDSLSYEQYF; DNA: TGTGCCAGCAGCTTAGGGGACTCGCTCTCCTACGAGCAGTACTTC
J: TRBJ2-7; size: once; D: .; V: TRBV6-6; CDR3: CASSYSLSINYEQYF; DNA: TGTGCCAGCAGTTACTCCCTTAGTATTAACTACGAGCAGTACTTC
J: TRBJ2-7; size: .; D: TRBD2; V: TRBV27; CDR3: CASSLSAGGAYYEQYF; DNA: TGTGCCAGCAGTTTATCGGCGGGGGGTGCCTACTACGAGCAGTACTTC
J: TRBJ1-2; size: .; D: TRBD1; V: TRBV13; CDR3: CASSQQTGGYGYTF; DNA: TGTGCCAGCAGCCAACAGACAGGGGGCTATGGCTACACCTTC
J: TRBJ2-3; size: .; D: TRBD1; V: TRBV7-8; CDR3: CASSSTGQGSTDTQYF; DNA: TGTGCCAGCAGCTCCACCGGACAGGGGAGCACAGATACGCAGTATTTT
J: TRBJ2-1; size: once; D: TRBD2; V: TRBV28; CDR3: CASYRSGGSYNEQFF; DNA: TGTGCCAGCTACCGAAGCGGGGGATCCTACAATGAGCAGTTCTTC
J: TRBJ1-1; size: .; D: TRBD1; V: TRBV6-5; CDR3: CASSRRGQGAQRAFF; DNA: TGTGCCAGCAGCCGACGCGGACAGGGGGCGCAAAGAGCTTTCTTT
J: TRBJ2-7; size: .; D: TRBD2; V: TRBV9; CDR3: CASSVASSGAASYEQYF; DNA: TGTGCCAGCAGCGTAGCGTCTAGCGGGGCCGCCTCCTACGAGCAGTACTTC
J: TRBJ1-1; size: .; D: .; V: TRBV9; CDR3: CASSVAGSTEAFF; DNA: TGTGCCAGCAGCGTAGCCGGGAGCACTGAAGCTTTCTTT
J: TRBJ1-2; size: .; D: .; V: TRBV7-8; CDR3: CASSSQGQPYGYTF; DNA: TGTGCCAGCAGCTCGCAAGGACAGCCCTATGGCTACACCTTC
J: TRBJ1-2; size: .; D: .; V: TRBV27; CDR3: CASRITSRNLGIYYGYTF; DNA: TGTGCCAGCAGAATAACCTCGAGGAACCTCGGGATTTACTATGGCTACACCTTC
J: TRBJ2-7; size: .; D: TRBD2; V: TRBV13; CDR3: CASSARLAGSSYEQYF; DNA: TGTGCCAGCAGCGCCAGACTAGCGGGGAGCTCCTACGAGCAGTACTTC
J: TRBJ2-1; size: .; D: TRBD2; V: TRBV4-1; CDR3: CASTGTSGGYEQFF; DNA: TGCGCCAGCACCGGGACTAGCGGGGGCTATGAGCAGTTCTTC
J: TRBJ1-1; size: .; D: TRBD1; V: TRBV19; CDR3: CASLSHRDRFMNTEAFF; DNA: TGTGCCAGTCTCTCCCACCGGGACAGGTTTATGAACACTGAAGCTTTCTTT
J: TRBJ1-5; size: .; D: .; V: TRBV4-3; CDR3: CASSQDIWGALNQPQHF; DNA: TGCGCCAGCAGCCAAGATATTTGGGGCGCGCTAAATCAGCCCCAGCATTTT
J: TRBJ2-7; size: .; D: TRBD2; V: TRBV7-2; CDR3: CASSAGGVLWYF; DNA: TGTGCCAGCAGCGCGGGGGGGGTTTTATGGTACTTC
J: TRBJ2-3; size: .; D: TRBD1; V: TRBV6-5; CDR3: CASRMDRARTDTQYF; DNA: TGTGCCAGCAGGATGGACAGGGCCAGGACAGATACGCAGTATTTT
J: TRBJ2-1; size: .; D: TRBD2; V: TRBV5-6; CDR3: CASSFVSSGGDEQFF; DNA: TGTGCCAGCAGCTTTGTGTCTAGCGGGGGAGATGAGCAGTTCTTC
J: TRBJ2-7; size: once; D: .; V: TRBV29-1; CDR3: CSVGIPAYEQYF; DNA: TGCAGCGTCGGGATACCCGCCTACGAGCAGTACTTC
J: TRBJ2-5; size: .; D: TRBD2; V: TRBV9; CDR3: CASSPGVRGLQETQYF; DNA: TGTGCCAGCAGCCCCGGGGTGCGGGGGTTACAAGAGACCCAGTACTTC
J: TRBJ1-5; size: .; D: .; V: TRBV5-1; CDR3: CASSLAPRQTNQPQHF; DNA: TGCGCCAGCAGCTTGGCCCCTAGACAGACCAATCAGCCCCAGCATTTT
J: TRBJ2-1; size: .; D: .; V: TRBV2; CDR3: CASSGFVNTEGEQFF; DNA: TGTGCCAGCAGTGGGTTTGTTAACACCGAGGGTGAGCAGTTCTTC
J: TRBJ2-1; size: .; D: TRBD1; V: TRBV6-2/TRBV6-3; CDR3: CASSSGTGDYNEQFF; DNA: TGTGCCAGCAGTTCAGGGACAGGTGACTACAATGAGCAGTTCTTC
J: TRBJ2-1; size: .; D: .; V: TRBV7-9; CDR3: CASSLPRGSSYNEQFF; DNA: TGTGCCAGCAGCTTACCTCGAGGAAGCTCCTACAATGAGCAGTTCTTC
J: TRBJ2-1; size: .; D: .; V: TRBV19; CDR3: CASSITGPGESSYNEQFF; DNA: TGTGCCAGTAGTATCACAGGTCCAGGGGAAAGCTCCTACAATGAGCAGTTCTTC
J: TRBJ1-4; size: .; D: .; V: TRBV19; CDR3: CASSMGLEGGEKLFF; DNA: TGTGCCAGTAGTATGGGGCTGGAAGGCGGTGAAAAACTGTTTTTT
J: TRBJ2-1; size: .; D: .; V: TRBV6-4; CDR3: CASSDSSRTSPQFF; DNA: TGTGCCAGCAGTGACTCGAGCCGAACTAGTCCACAGTTCTTC
J: TRBJ1-2; size: .; D: TRBD1; V: TRBV5-4; CDR3: CASSLGQGWDYGYTF; DNA: TGTGCCAGCAGCCTCGGACAGGGGTGGGACTATGGCTACACCTTC
J: TRBJ2-1; size: .; D: TRBD1; V: TRBV2; CDR3: CASSETGVSAEQFF; DNA: TGTGCCAGCAGTGAAACAGGGGTGAGCGCTGAGCAGTTCTTC
J: TRBJ2-3; size: .; D: .; V: TRBV4-3; CDR3: CASSQVFLATDTQYF; DNA: TGCGCCAGCAGCCAAGTCTTCCTAGCGACAGATACGCAGTATTTT
J: TRBJ1-3; size: .; D: .; V: TRBV19; CDR3: CASSTRGSGNTIYF; DNA: TGTGCCAGTAGTACACGAGGGAGTGGAAACACCATATATTTT
J: TRBJ2-7; size: .; D: TRBD1; V: TRBV6-5; CDR3: CASNRGTPYEQYF; DNA: TGTGCCAGCAACAGGGGCACCCCCTACGAGCAGTACTTC
J: TRBJ2-7; size: .; D: TRBD1; V: TRBV6-2/TRBV6-3; CDR3: CASSLPPDRLFIEQYF; DNA: TGTGCCAGCAGTCTCCCGCCGGACAGGTTATTTATAGAGCAGTACTTC
J: TRBJ1-1; size: .; D: TRBD1; V: TRBV4-1; CDR3: CASTIDRGHTMRTEAFF; DNA: TGCGCCAGTACAATAGACAGGGGGCATACGATGAGGACTGAAGCTTTCTTT
J: TRBJ1-1; size: many; D: TRBD1; V: TRBV6-2/TRBV6-3; CDR3: CASSRPSDRVGSEAFF; DNA: TGTGCCAGCAGTCGCCCATCCGACAGGGTTGGCTCTGAAGCTTTCTTT
J: TRBJ1-6; size: .; D: TRBD1; V: TRBV24-1; CDR3: CATSEGTGDNSPLHF; DNA: TGTGCCACCAGTGAGGGCACAGGGGATAATTCACCCCTCCACTTT
J: TRBJ2-7; size: .; D: TRBD2; V: TRBV9; CDR3: CASSGTSGGALEQYF; DNA: TGTGCCAGCAGCGGGACTAGCGGGGGGGCCCTCGAGCAGTACTTC
J: TRBJ1-5; size: .; D: .; V: TRBV4-2; CDR3: CASSQRDNQPQHF; DNA: TGTGCCAGCAGCCAGAGGGACAATCAGCCCCAGCATTTT
J: TRBJ1-6; size: .; D: .; V: TRBV6-1; CDR3: CASSEPSSYNSPLHF; DNA: TGTGCCAGCAGTGAACCTAGCTCCTATAATTCACCCCTCCACTTT
J: TRBJ2-3; size: .; D: TRBD2; V: TRBV7-3; CDR3: CASSLLAGTTTDTQYF; DNA: TGTGCCAGCAGCTTACTAGCGGGGACAACCACAGATACGCAGTATTTT
J: TRBJ2-5; size: .; D: TRBD2; V: TRBV20-1; CDR3: CSASSPSGRAWETQYF; DNA: TGCAGTGCTAGTTCCCCTAGCGGGAGGGCCTGGGAGACCCAGTACTTC
J: TRBJ2-1; size: .; D: .; V: TRBV11-3; CDR3: CASSHSQREQFF; DNA: TGTGCCAGCAGTCACTCCCAACGGGAGCAGTTCTTC
J: TRBJ1-2; size: .; D: TRBD1; V: TRBV18; CDR3: CASSPSGQDYGYTF; DNA: TGTGCCAGCTCACCATCGGGACAGGACTATGGCTACACCTTC
J: TRBJ2-7; size: .; D: .; V: TRBV7-9; CDR3: CASSLSTDYEQYF; DNA: TGTGCCAGCAGCTTATCGACAGACTACGAGCAGTACTTC
J: TRBJ2-1; size: .; D: TRBD2; V: TRBV28; CDR3: CASSSGTSSYEQFF; DNA: TGTGCCAGCAGTTCCGGGACTAGTAGTTATGAGCAGTTCTTC
J: TRBJ2-7; size: once; D: .; V: TRBV6-5; CDR3: CASTEPPVHYEQYF; DNA: TGTGCCAGCACCGAACCCCCAGTTCACTACGAGCAGTACTTC
J: TRBJ1-5; size: .; D: .; V: TRBV6-2/TRBV6-3; CDR3: CASSHQGPQPSNQPQHF; DNA: TGTGCCAGCAGTCATCAGGGGCCCCAACCTAGCAATCAGCCCCAGCATTTT
J: TRBJ2-7; size: .; D: TRBD1; V: TRBV6-6; CDR3: CASQQGVSNEQYF; DNA: TGTGCCAGCCAACAGGGGGTCAGCAACGAGCAGTACTTC
J: TRBJ2-7; size: .; D: TRBD2; V: TRBV2; CDR3: CASSASGGRSSYEQYF; DNA: TGTGCCAGCAGCGCGAGCGGGGGCCGAAGCTCCTACGAGCAGTACTTC
J: TRBJ1-2; size: .; D: .; V: TRBV19; CDR3: CASAPGRGYGYTF; DNA: TGTGCCAGCGCCCCAGGTCGGGGCTATGGCTACACCTTC
J: TRBJ1-6; size: once; D: .; V: TRBV5-4; CDR3: CASSLLRGDSPLHF; DNA: TGTGCCAGCAGCTTGTTACGGGGGGACTCACCCCTCCACTTT